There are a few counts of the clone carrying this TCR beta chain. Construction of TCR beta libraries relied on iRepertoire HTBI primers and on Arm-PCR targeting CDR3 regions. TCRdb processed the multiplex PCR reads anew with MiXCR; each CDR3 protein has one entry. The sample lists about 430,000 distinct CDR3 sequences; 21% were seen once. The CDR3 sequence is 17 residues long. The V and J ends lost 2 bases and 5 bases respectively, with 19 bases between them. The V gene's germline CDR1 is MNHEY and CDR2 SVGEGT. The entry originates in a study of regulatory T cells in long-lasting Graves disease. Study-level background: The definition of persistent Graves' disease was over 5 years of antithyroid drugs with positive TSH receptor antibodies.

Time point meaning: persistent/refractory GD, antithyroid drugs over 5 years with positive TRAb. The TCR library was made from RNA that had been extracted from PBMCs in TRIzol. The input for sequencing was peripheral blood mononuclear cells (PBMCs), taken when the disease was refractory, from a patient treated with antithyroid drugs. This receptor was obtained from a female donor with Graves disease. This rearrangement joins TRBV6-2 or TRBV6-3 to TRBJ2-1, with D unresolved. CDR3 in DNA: TGTGCCAGCAGTTACGGGCCGACCTTAAGCACACACAATGAGCAGTTCTTC. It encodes CASSYGPTLSTHNEQFF.